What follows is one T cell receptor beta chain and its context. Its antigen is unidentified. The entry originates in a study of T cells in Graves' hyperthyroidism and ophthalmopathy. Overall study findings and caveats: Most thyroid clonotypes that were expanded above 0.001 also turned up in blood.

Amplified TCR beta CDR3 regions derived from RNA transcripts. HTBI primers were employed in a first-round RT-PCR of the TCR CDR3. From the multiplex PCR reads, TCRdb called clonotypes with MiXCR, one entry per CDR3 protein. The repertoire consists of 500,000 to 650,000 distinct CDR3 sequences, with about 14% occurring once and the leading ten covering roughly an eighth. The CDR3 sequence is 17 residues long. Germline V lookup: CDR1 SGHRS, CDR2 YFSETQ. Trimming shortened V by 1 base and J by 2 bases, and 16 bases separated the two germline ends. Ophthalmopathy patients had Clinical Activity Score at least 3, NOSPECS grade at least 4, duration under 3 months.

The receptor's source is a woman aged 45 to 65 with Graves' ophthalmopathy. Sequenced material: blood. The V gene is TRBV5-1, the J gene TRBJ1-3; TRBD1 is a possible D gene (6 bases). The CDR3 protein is CASSLKGEGGAGNTIYF. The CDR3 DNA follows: TGCGCCAGCAGCTTGAAGGGTGAAGGGGGAGCTGGAAACACCATATATTTT.